Below, 23 T cell receptor beta chains from the same sample are listed, as sequenced in a study of beta chain features in type 1 diabetes. Investigators reverse transcribed all isolated RNA, so they sequenced expressed TCRB transcripts. TCRdb keeps only in-frame clones here, not all; method: immunoSEQ multiplex PCR. The sample holds about 260,000 clones, roughly 21% seen once. Their target antigens are unknown. Study-level findings and limits: In every one of the four CD4+ subsets, TCRB CDR3s were moderately but significantly shorter in Type 1 diabetes patients.

The material sequenced was naive CD4+ T cells from blood. Receptor source: a middle-aged woman with type 1 diabetes.

J is TRBJ1-5 and V is TRBV5-6; perhaps TRBD1 as D (5 bases). In germline, CDR1 is SGHDT, CDR2 YYEEEE. The CDR3 has 14 amino acids. With 1 base removed from V and 9 bases from J, the gap between germline ends came to 14 bases. In DNA form, the CDR3 reads TGTGCCAGCAGCTTGTGGACACTTGGTGGGCCCCAGCATTTT. It encodes CASSLWTLGGPQHF.

The chain has TRBV2 and TRBJ1-1, with no clear D. This CDR3 is 16 amino acids long. CDR1 is SNHLY, CDR2 FYNNEI, per germline. Trimming pared 2 bases from V and 0 bases from J, leaving 13 bases between. CDR3 in amino acids: CASSEKGGRLNTEAFF. As DNA, the CDR3 is TGTGCCAGCAGTGAAAAAGGAGGCCGCCTGAACACTGAAGCTTTCTTT.

The chain is built from TRBV6-6 and TRBJ2-7; D might be TRBD1 (6 bases). Germline V gene data show CDR1 as MNHNY and CDR2 as SVGAGI (reference sequence). The length of the CDR3 is 16 residues. V lost 7 bases and J lost 4, with 23 bases in between. The CDR3 here is CASTQSQGPEVYEQYF. The CDR3 nucleotides read TGTGCCAGCACACAGTCTCAGGGGCCTGAGGTATACGAGCAGTACTTC.

This clone occurred a few times. The V and J genes are TRBV5-4 and TRBJ1-1; D unresolved. The CDR3 loop spans 14 amino acids. V gave up 2 bases and J gave up 3 bases, with 11 bases separating them. CDR1 and CDR2 (germline): SGHNT, YYREEE (reference sequence). The chain's CDR3 is CASSFGLRDTEAFF. DNA for the CDR3: TGTGCCAGCAGCTTCGGACTTCGGGACACTGAAGCTTTCTTT.

This clone was counted a few times. V gene TRBV7-2 combines with J gene TRBJ2-4; tentatively, D is TRBD2 (6 bases). The CDR3 is made up of 12 amino acids. Trimming pared 8 bases from V and 9 bases from J, leaving 14 bases between. CDR1 SGHTA and CDR2 FQGNSA come from the germline V gene. As DNA, the CDR3 is TGTGCCAGCGCGACGGAGGGGAGCATTCAGTACTTC. Its protein is CASATEGSIQYF.

DNA of the CDR3: TGCAGCGCCGGACAGGGTCACTCTGGGGCCAACGTCCTGACTTTC. Its translation is CSAGQGHSGANVLTF. The genes are TRBV29-1 and TRBJ2-6, with 8 bases that match TRBD1. In germline, CDR1 is SQVTM, CDR2 ANQGSEA. With 7 bases clipped from V and 0 bases from J, the junction kept 5 bases outside the gene matches. This CDR3 is 15 amino acids long.

This clone was observed a handful of times. This chain joins TRBV7-9 and TRBJ2-1; 11 positions agree with TRBD2. V lost 4 bases and J lost 4; bases outside the gene matches: 3. There are 15 residues in the CDR3. Germline CDR1 is SEHNR and CDR2 is FQNEAQ (reference sequence). The CDR3 loop reads CASSWTSGLYNEQFF. The CDR3, as DNA: TGTGCCAGCAGCTGGACTAGCGGGCTTTACAATGAGCAGTTCTTC.

There are a few counts of this clone. This sequence joins TRBV6-5 and TRBJ1-1; D not resolved. Trimming cost V 2 bases and J 6 bases, with 16 bases left between them. Germline CDR1 is MNHEY and CDR2 is SVGAGI. CDR3 length equals 15 residues. The CDR3 loop reads CASSYTYGLLPEAFF. The CDR3 DNA reads as TGTGCCAGCAGTTACACCTACGGACTGCTACCTGAAGCTTTCTTT.

This clone has a handful of counts. The chain is built from TRBV5-4 and TRBJ1-2; possible D gene TRBD1, 6 bases. This CDR3 comprises 13 residues. Germline assignment: CDR1 SGHNT and CDR2 YYREEE (reference sequence). With 9 bases removed from V and 2 bases from J, the gap between germline ends came to 14 bases. CDR3 region: CATTSRGNYGYTF. DNA for the CDR3: TGTGCCACCACAAGTAGGGGGAACTATGGCTACACCTTC.

The rearrangement uses TRBV28 and TRBJ2-2; the match to TRBD2 covers 7 bases. Trimming cost V 11 bases and J 5 bases; bases outside gene matches: 11. Germline-derived CDR1 and CDR2 are MDHEN and SYDVKM. This CDR3 has 14 residues. In nucleotides, the CDR3 is TGTGCCTCCTCGGATCCGCGGGAGACCGGGGAGCTGTTTTTT. Translated: CASSDPRETGELFF. Drawing the rest from reference TRBV28 and TRBJ2-2, the complete variable domain is DVKVTQSSRYLVKRTGEKVFLECVQDMDHENMFWYRQDPGLGLRLIYFSYDVKMKEKGDIPEGYSVSREKKERFSLILESASTNQTSMYLCASSDPRETGELFFGEGSRLTVL.

In its sample, this clone was seen a few times. V usage is TRBV4-1 and J usage is TRBJ1-6; D may be TRBD1 (5 bases). V dropped 0 bases and J dropped 10 bases, with 13 bases sitting between them. Germline V gives CDR1 MGHRA, CDR2 YSYEKL. The CDR3 is 15 residues long. The CDR3 protein is CASSQDSAGRSPLHF. In nucleotides, the CDR3 is TGCGCCAGCAGCCAAGATTCGGCAGGGCGGTCACCCCTCCACTTT.

J is TRBJ2-1 and V is TRBV5-1; possibly TRBD2 for D (6 bases). The CDR3 length is 16 residues. Germline values: CDR1 SGHRS, CDR2 YFSETQ. Trimming left V 2 bases short and J 6 bases short, with 18 bases between. The CDR3: CASSFLSGGNTNEQFF. The CDR3 nucleotides are TGCGCCAGCAGCTTCCTTAGCGGAGGGAACACCAATGAGCAGTTCTTC. The full variable domain, its missing parts supplied by reference TRBV5-1 and TRBJ2-1, is KAGVTQTPRYLIKTRGQQVTLSCSPISGHRSVSWYQQTPGQGLQFLFEYFSETQRNKGNFPGRFSGRQFSNSRSEMNVSTLELGDSALYLCASSFLSGGNTNEQFFGPGTRLTVL.

Concerning this clone itself: The same CDR3 can be traced to other DNA sequences in this sample. The rearrangement joins TRBV7-2 to TRBJ2-5; 8 bases are shared with TRBD1. Germline V gene data show CDR1 as SGHTA and CDR2 as FQGNSA. This CDR3 region has 13 residues. Losses at the gene ends were 5 bases for V and 5 bases for J; bases not matched to a gene: 4. CDR3 sequence: CASSLDREETQYF. The CDR3 DNA is TGTGCCAGCAGCCTGGACAGGGAGGAGACCCAGTACTTC.

This clone was observed a handful of times. In DNA, the CDR3 is TGTGCCAGCAGCACATCGGGGGCCGGGGAGCTGTTTTTT. Residues: CASSTSGAGELFF. V and J are TRBV7-3 and TRBJ2-2, with D possibly matching TRBD2 (6 bases). Germline CDR1 and CDR2: SGHTA and FQGTGA. The V end lost 5 bases, the J end lost 6 bases, and 10 bases lay between the germline ends. This CDR3 is built from 13 residues.

This clone has more than one count but fewer than ten. The chain joins TRBV7-9 to TRBJ1-5, with 10 bases fitting TRBD1. This CDR3 has 16 residues. Per the germline V gene, CDR1 is SEHNR and CDR2 is FQNEAQ (reference sequence). Unmatched junction bases numbered 4, after V lost 1 base and J lost 4 bases. For the CDR3, the DNA is TGTGCCAGCAGCTTAGAGCGGGGACAGGGGAATCAGCCCCAGCATTTT. It encodes CASSLERGQGNQPQHF.

The chain links TRBV7-3 to TRBJ2-1, with 10 bases that match TRBD2. There are 16 residues in the CDR3. The V gene's germline CDR1 is SGHTA and CDR2 FQGTGA. The V gene end was trimmed by 0 bases and the J gene end by 3 bases; junction bases not matched to a gene: 2. CDR3 residues: CASSLTPSGSYNEQFF. CDR3 bases: TGTGCCAGCAGCTTAACGCCTAGCGGGAGCTACAATGAGCAGTTCTTC.

This clone was counted a few times. This chain links TRBV15 with TRBJ2-2; tentatively, D is TRBD1 (5 bases). Trimming pared 0 bases from V and 6 bases from J, leaving 11 bases between. The CDR3 consists of 15 residues. Per the germline V gene, CDR1 is LNHNV and CDR2 is YYDKDF (reference sequence). CDR3 sequence: CATSRDPRGAGELFF. Here the CDR3 DNA reads TGTGCCACCAGCAGAGATCCAAGGGGCGCCGGGGAGCTGTTTTTT. Variable domain in full (rest from reference TRBV15 and TRBJ2-2): DAMVIQNPRYQVTQFGKPVTLSCSQTLNHNVMYWYQQKSSQAPKLLFHYYDKDFNNEADTPDNFQSRRPNTSFCFLDIRSPGLGDTAMYLCATSRDPRGAGELFFGEGSRLTVL.

This clone appeared a few times. V and J are TRBV30 and TRBJ2-7; maybe TRBD2 (7 bases). Per the germline V gene, CDR1 is GTSNPN and CDR2 is SVGIG (reference sequence). CDR3 length: 14 amino acids. Trimming took 3 bases from V and 2 from J, leaving 14 bases between them. Here the CDR3 DNA reads TGTGCCTGGAGGGGAGGGGGATTCCCCTACGAGCAGTACTTC. Translated, it gives CAWRGGGFPYEQYF.

The chain links TRBV9 to TRBJ2-1; 7 bases are shared with TRBD1. Unmatched junction bases numbered 2, after V lost 3 bases and J lost 5 bases. The CDR3 runs 13 residues. Per the germline V gene, CDR1 is SGDLS and CDR2 is YYNGEE. CDR3 sequence reads: CASSEGQNNEQFF. The CDR3 bases are TGTGCCAGCAGCGAGGGACAGAACAATGAGCAGTTCTTC. Using reference TRBV9 and TRBJ2-1 for the parts outside the CDR3, the full variable domain is DSGVTQTPKHLITATGQRVTLRCSPRSGDLSVYWYQQSLDQGLQFLIQYYNGEERAKGNILERFSAQQFPDLHSELNLSSLELGDSALYFCASSEGQNNEQFFGPGTRLTVL.

In regard to this clone: Distinct nucleotide sequences in the sample also encode this CDR3. The V gene is TRBV7-2, the J gene TRBJ1-2; a weak D match, TRBD1 (6 bases). CDR1 is SGHTA, CDR2 FQGNSA, per germline. The CDR3 covers 13 residues. V gave up 6 bases and J gave up 1 base, with 9 bases separating them. In DNA form, the CDR3 reads TGTGCCAGCAGTCCACAGGGTAACTATGGCTACACCTTC. Amino acids: CASSPQGNYGYTF.

The gene calls are TRBV5-6 and TRBJ1-1; 8 bases match TRBD1. Germline CDR1 SGHDT, CDR2 YYEEEE. V lost 3 bases to trimming and J lost 6 bases; unmatched junction nucleotides: 10. This CDR3 has 15 amino acids. In DNA form, the CDR3 reads TGTGCCAGCAGCTCGAACCGGGCAGGGGGCTCTGAAGCTTTCTTT. Translation gives CASSSNRAGGSEAFF.

This clone was observed a handful of times. In DNA, the CDR3 is TGCGCCAGCAGCCAAGATCCGGCAGACACAATGTACGAGCAGTTCTTC. Encoded protein: CASSQDPADTMYEQFF. The chain carries TRBV4-1 and TRBJ2-1; D is ambiguous. The CDR3 extends over 16 amino acids. Between the trimmed V and J ends, which lost 0 bases and 10 bases, there was a span of 19 bases. The germline V gene encodes CDR1 MGHRA and CDR2 YSYEKL.

The chain couples TRBV5-6 to TRBJ2-6; TRBD1 aligns across 9 bases. CDR3 size: 15 residues. V gave up 5 bases and J gave up 5 bases; unmatched junction bases: 5. Germline values: CDR1 SGHDT, CDR2 YYEEEE. Written as DNA, the CDR3 is TGTGCCAGCAGTTCCGGACAGGGGTGGGCCAACGTCCTGACTTTC. Amino acid sequence: CASSSGQGWANVLTF.